Sequencing of this T cell receptor (beta chain) was carried out in a study of blood T cell repertoires in COVID-19. Germline V gene data show CDR1 as SGHRS and CDR2 as YFSETQ. With V trimmed by 4 bases and J by 6 bases, 9 bases remained unmatched. The CDR3 covers 15 residues. In its sample, this clone was seen a few times. The assay was immunoSEQ multiplex PCR, and TCRdb's table has in-frame clones only and misses some. Of 140,000 to 150,000 clones listed, 65% to 90% are singletons. The gene calls are TRBV5-1 and TRBJ2-2; 7 positions agree with TRBD1. The sequencing sample was made of peripheral blood. The sequence was obtained from a human donor in a cohort sampled during active COVID-19. CDR3 in DNA: TGCGCCAGCAGCCCCGGGACAGTGGGGCCCGGGGAGCTGTTTTTT. Its protein is CASSPGTVGPGELFF.